The table lists the clone carrying this TCR beta chain with many counts. V lost 3 bases to trimming and J lost 1 base, with 15 bases between them. The germline V gene encodes CDR1 SGHVS and CDR2 FNYEAQ. The CDR3 extends over 16 amino acids. The sample originates from a study of spatial heterogeneity in lung cancer. As to time point: sample taken at primary tumor resection. Sequencing was performed on whole RNA extracted from tumor and nontumor lung tissue, or from frozen PBMC, and the material was left unsorted. TCRdb reanalysed the 5' RACE reads using MiXCR and keeps one entry per CDR3 protein. The sample consists of over 50,000 distinct CDR3 sequences, roughly 5.9% of them appearing once.

This sequence originates from a female donor with early-stage non-small cell lung cancer. This chain links TRBV7-6 with TRBJ2-5, with a weak D call TRBD1 (7 bases). This specimen consisted of PBMCs, obtained at surgery. CDR3 region: CASSFWTGGAQETQYF. The CDR3 nucleotides read TGTGCCAGCAGCTTCTGGACAGGAGGGGCCCAAGAGACCCAGTACTTC.